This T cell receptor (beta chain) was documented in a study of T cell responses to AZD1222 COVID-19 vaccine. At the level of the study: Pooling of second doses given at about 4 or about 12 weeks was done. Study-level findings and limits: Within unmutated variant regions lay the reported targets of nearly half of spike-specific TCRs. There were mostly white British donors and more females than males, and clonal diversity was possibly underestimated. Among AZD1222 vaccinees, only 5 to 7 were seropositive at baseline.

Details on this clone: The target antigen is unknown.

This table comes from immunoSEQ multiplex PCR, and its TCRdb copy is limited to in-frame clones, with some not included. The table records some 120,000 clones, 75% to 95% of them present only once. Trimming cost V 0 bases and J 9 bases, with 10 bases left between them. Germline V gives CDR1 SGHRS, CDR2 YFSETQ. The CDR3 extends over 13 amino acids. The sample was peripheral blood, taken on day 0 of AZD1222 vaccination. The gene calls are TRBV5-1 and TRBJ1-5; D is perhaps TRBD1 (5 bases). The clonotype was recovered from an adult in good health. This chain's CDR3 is CASSLEGSGPQHF. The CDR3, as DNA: TGCGCCAGCAGCTTGGAGGGGTCGGGGCCCCAGCATTTT.